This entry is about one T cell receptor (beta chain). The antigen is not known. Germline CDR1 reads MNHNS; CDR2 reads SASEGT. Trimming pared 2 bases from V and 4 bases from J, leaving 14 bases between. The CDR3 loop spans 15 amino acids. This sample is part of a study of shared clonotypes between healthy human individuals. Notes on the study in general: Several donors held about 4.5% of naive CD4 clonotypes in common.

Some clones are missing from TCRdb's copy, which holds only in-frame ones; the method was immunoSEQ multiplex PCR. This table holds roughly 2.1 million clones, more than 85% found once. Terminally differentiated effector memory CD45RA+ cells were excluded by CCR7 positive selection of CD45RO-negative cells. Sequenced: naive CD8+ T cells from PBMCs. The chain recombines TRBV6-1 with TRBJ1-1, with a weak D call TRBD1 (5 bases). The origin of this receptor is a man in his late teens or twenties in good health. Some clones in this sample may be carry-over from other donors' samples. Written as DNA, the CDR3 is TGTGCCAGCAGTGAAAGGTTGGGGCGGGTCACTGAAGCTTTCTTT. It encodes CASSERLGRVTEAFF.